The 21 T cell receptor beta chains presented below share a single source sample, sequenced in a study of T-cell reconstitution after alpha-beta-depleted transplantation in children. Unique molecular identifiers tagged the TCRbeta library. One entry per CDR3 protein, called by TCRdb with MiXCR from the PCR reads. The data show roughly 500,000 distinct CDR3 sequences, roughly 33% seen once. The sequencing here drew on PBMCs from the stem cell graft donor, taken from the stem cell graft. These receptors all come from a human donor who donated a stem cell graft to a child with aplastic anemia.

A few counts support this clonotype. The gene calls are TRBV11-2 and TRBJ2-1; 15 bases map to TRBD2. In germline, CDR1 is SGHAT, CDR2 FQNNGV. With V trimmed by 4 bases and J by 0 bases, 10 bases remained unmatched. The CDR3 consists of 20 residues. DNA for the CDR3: TGTGCCAGCAGCTCAACGGGACTAGCGGGAGGCCGAAGCTCCTACAATGAGCAGTTCTTC. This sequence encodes CASSSTGLAGGRSSYNEQFF. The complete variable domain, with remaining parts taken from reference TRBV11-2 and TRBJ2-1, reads EAGVAQSPRYKIIEKRQSVAFWCNPISGHATLYWYQQILGQGPKLLIQFQNNGVVDDSQLPKDRFSAERLKGVDSTLKIQPAKLEDSAVYLCASSSTGLAGGRSSYNEQFFGPGTRLTVL.

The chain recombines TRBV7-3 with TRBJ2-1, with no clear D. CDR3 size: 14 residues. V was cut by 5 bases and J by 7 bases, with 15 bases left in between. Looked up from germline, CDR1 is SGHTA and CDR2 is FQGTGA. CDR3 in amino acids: CASSPRFSSNEQFF. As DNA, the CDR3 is TGTGCCAGCAGCCCTCGGTTCTCTAGTAATGAGCAGTTCTTC.

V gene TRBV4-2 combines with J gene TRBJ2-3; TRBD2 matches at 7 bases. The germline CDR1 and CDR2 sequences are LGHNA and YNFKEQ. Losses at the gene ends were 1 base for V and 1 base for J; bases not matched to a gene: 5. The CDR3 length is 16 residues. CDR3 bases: TGTGCCAGCAGCCAAGGAGTTAGCGGGCGCACAGATACGCAGTATTTT. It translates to CASSQGVSGRTDTQYF.

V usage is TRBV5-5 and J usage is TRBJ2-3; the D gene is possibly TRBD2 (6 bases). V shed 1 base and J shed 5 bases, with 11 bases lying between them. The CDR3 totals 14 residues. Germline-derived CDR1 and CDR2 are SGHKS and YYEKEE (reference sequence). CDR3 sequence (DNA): TGTGCCAGCAGCTTGCGGAGGGGTGAAGATACGCAGTATTTT. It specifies CASSLRRGEDTQYF.

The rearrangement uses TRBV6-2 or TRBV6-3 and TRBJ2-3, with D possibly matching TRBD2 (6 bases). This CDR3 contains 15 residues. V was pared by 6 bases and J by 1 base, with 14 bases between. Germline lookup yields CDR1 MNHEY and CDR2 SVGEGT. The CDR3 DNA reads TGTGCCAGCAGCTACGCGGGGTCTGGCACAGATACGCAGTATTTT. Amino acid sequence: CASSYAGSGTDTQYF.

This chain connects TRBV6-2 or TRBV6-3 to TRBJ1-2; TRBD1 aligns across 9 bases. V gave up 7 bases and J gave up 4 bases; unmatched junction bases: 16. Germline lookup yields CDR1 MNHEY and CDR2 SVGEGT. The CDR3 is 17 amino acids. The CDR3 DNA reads TGTGCCAGCACCACCGGCCCCGGGACAGGGACCAGCTATGGCTACACCTTC. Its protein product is CASTTGPGTGTSYGYTF.

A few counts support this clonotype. The CDR3 nucleotides are TGTGCCAGCGAGACATCGGACGTTAATGAGCAGTTCTTC. Its translation is CASETSDVNEQFF. The chain employs TRBV25-1 and TRBJ2-1; no clear D. CDR1 is MGHDK, CDR2 SYGVNS, per germline. Trimming left V 8 bases short and J 7 bases short, with 15 bases between. This CDR3 contains 13 residues.

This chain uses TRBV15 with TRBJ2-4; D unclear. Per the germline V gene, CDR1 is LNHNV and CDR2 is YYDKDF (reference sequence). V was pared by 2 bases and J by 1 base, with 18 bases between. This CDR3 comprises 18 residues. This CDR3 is CATSRFPLGPQAKNIQYF. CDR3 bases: TGTGCCACCAGCAGATTTCCGCTCGGACCACAGGCCAAAAACATTCAGTACTTC.

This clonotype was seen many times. The CDR3 loop is CSARAPGQVYHNEQFF. The CDR3 DNA reads as TGCAGTGCTAGGGCTCCCGGACAGGTTTATCACAATGAGCAGTTCTTC. This chain connects TRBV20-1 to TRBJ2-1, with 7 positions matching TRBD1. J lost 5 bases, V lost 3 bases, and 13 bases had no gene match. The CDR3 consists of 16 residues. Germline V CDR1 and CDR2: DFQATT, SNEGSKA (reference sequence).

The CDR3 coding sequence is TGTGCCAGCAGCTTAGCGACTAGCGGGGGCCAAGAGACCCAGTACTTC. Translating it yields CASSLATSGGQETQYF. The genes are TRBV7-9 and TRBJ2-5; 12 bases agree with TRBD2. Germline V gene data show CDR1 as SEHNR and CDR2 as FQNEAQ (reference sequence). Trimming removed 0 bases from V and 1 base from J; junction bases left unmatched: 0. The CDR3 runs to 16 residues.

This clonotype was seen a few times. The CDR3: CASSDSSKGYGSYTF. The CDR3 DNA sequence: TGTGCCAGCAGTGACTCCTCCAAGGGGTATGGCAGCTACACCTTC. J is TRBJ1-2 and V is TRBV6-4, with TRBD1 as a possible D gene (5 bases). The V gene's germline CDR1 is MRHNA and CDR2 SNTAGT. This CDR3 spans 15 amino acids. The ends were cut back, 0 bases at V and 9 bases at J, with 17 bases in the middle.

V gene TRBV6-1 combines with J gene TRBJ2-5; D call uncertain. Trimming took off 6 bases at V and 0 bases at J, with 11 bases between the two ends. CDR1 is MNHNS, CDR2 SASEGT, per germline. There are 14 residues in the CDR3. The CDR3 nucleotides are TGTGCCAGCAGCCGAGAATTGTACCAAGAGACCCAGTACTTC. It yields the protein CASSRELYQETQYF.

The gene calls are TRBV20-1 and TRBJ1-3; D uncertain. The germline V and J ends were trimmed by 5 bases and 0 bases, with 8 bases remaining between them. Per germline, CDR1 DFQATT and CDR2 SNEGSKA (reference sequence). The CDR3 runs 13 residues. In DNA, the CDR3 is TGCAGTGCTCCGCGGACCTCTGGAAACACCATATATTTT. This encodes CSAPRTSGNTIYF.

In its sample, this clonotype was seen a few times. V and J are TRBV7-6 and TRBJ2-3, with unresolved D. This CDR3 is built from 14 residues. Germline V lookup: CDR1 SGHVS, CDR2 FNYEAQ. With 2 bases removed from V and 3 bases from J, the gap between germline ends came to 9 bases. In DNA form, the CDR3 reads TGTGCCAGCAGCTTAAGGCTACCTACAGATACGCAGTATTTT. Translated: CASSLRLPTDTQYF.

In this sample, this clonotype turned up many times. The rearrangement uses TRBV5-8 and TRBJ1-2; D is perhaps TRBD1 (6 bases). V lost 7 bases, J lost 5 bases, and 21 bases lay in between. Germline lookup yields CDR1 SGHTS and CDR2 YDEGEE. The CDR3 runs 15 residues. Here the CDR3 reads CASAPGRGFRYGYTF. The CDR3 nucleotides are TGTGCCAGCGCCCCGGGAAGGGGGTTTCGATATGGCTACACCTTC.

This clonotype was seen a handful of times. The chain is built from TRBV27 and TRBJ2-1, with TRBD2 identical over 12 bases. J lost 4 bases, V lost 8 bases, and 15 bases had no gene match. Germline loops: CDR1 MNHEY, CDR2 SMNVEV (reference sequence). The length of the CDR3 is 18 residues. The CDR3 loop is CASGIVGRTSGAYNEQFF. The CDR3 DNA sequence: TGTGCCAGCGGGATTGTGGGGAGGACTAGCGGGGCGTACAATGAGCAGTTCTTC.

The DNA of the CDR3 is TGTGCCAGCAGCATCTTTAGTCCGGGGGACACTGAAGCTTTCTTT. It encodes CASSIFSPGDTEAFF. The chain recombines TRBV5-5 with TRBJ1-1, with TRBD1 as a possible D gene (5 bases). Germline CDR1 and CDR2: SGHKS and YYEKEE (reference sequence). The CDR3 runs 15 residues. Trimming stripped 4 bases from V and 3 bases from J, with 16 bases between.

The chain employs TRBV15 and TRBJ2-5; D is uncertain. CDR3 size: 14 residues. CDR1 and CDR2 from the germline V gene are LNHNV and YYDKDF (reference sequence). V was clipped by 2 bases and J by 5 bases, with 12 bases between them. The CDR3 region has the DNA TGTGCCACCAGCAGAAGAGCAGATAGGGAGACCCAGTACTTC. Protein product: CATSRRADRETQYF.

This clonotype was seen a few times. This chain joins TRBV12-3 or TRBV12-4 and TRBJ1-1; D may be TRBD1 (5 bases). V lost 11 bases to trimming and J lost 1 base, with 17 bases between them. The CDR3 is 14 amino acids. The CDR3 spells CAVAEGPSNTEAFF. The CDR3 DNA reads TGTGCCGTAGCAGAGGGGCCTTCGAACACTGAAGCTTTCTTT.

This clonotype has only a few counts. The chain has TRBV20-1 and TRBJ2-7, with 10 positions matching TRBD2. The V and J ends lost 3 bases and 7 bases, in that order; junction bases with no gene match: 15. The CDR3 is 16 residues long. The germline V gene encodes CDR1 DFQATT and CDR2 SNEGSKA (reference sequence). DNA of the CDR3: TGCAGTGCTAGCCCCCCGAGGGTAGCGGGAGGCAGGGAGCAGTACTTC. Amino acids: CSASPPRVAGGREQYF.

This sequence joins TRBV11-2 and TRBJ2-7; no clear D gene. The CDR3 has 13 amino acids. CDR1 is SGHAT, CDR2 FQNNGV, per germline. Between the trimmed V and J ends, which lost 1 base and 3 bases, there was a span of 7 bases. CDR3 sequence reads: CASSLGVFYEQYF. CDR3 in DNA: TGTGCCAGCAGCTTAGGGGTCTTCTACGAGCAGTACTTC.